The 7 T cell receptor beta chains below come from one sample, sequenced in a study of technical replicates of blood from a handful of donors. Sequenced by immunoSEQ multiplex PCR; TCRdb stores in-frame clones only, minus some. The sample includes approximately 70,000 clones, about 94% of them seen just once. Sequencing used T cells isolated from PBMCs. The receptors shown here come from a human donor in good health.

The CDR3 reads CASSIVRIQGNTGELFF. The CDR3 DNA reads TGTGCCAGTAGTATAGTTAGGATACAGGGGAACACCGGGGAGCTGTTTTTT. The genes are TRBV19 and TRBJ2-2, with D possibly being TRBD1 (6 bases). The CDR3 is made up of 17 amino acids. Per germline, CDR1 LNHDA and CDR2 SQIVND (reference sequence). The germline V and J ends were trimmed by 1 base and 1 base, with 13 bases remaining between them.

This clone was found a few times. The chain employs TRBV6-5 and TRBJ1-1, with TRBD1 matching 10 bases. Germline trimming cut 5 bases from V and 3 bases from J; bases unmatched to any gene: 6. The CDR3 extends over 15 amino acids. Germline lookup yields CDR1 MNHEY and CDR2 SVGAGI. CDR3 region: CASSNHDRGHTEAFF. The CDR3, as DNA: TGTGCCAGCAGTAACCATGACAGGGGGCACACTGAAGCTTTCTTT.

The chain recombines TRBV28 with TRBJ1-2; D not certain. This CDR3 region has 15 residues. The V gene's germline CDR1 is MDHEN and CDR2 SYDVKM. Deletions cut 7 bases from V and 0 bases from J, with 15 bases between. CDR3 in DNA: TGTGCCAGCACCCTCGGGAGAGTACCTAACTATGGCTACACCTTC. This codes for CASTLGRVPNYGYTF.

This clone was counted a few times. The chain carries TRBV9 and TRBJ1-1; TRBD1 agrees at 11 bases. Trimming cost V 1 base and J 4 bases; bases outside gene matches: 6. This CDR3 comprises 16 residues. Looked up from germline, CDR1 is SGDLS and CDR2 is YYNGEE. CDR3 sequence (DNA): TGTGCCAGCAGCGTAAATCCCGGGACAGGGGGCACTGAAGCTTTCTTT. As protein: CASSVNPGTGGTEAFF.

The chain couples TRBV6-1 to TRBJ2-2; D perhaps matches TRBD2 (5 bases). Trimming removed 2 bases from V and 6 bases from J, with 10 bases in between. Germline CDR1 is MNHNS and CDR2 is SASEGT. This CDR3 comprises 14 residues. The CDR3 sequence is CASSEPTRPGELFF. Written as DNA, the CDR3 is TGTGCCAGCAGTGAACCAACTAGGCCCGGGGAGCTGTTTTTT.

This sequence joins TRBV19 and TRBJ2-1; tentatively, D is TRBD1 (5 bases). The germline CDR1 and CDR2 sequences are LNHDA and SQIVND (reference sequence). Trimming left V 8 bases short and J 6 bases short, with 11 bases between. This CDR3 has 12 amino acids. CDR3 in DNA: TGTGCCAGTCGTCAGGGTTTCAATGAGCAGTTCTTC. Protein: CASRQGFNEQFF.

The rearrangement uses TRBV29-1 and TRBJ1-5; the D is unclear. Looked up from germline, CDR1 is SQVTM and CDR2 is ANQGSEA. The CDR3 contains 16 residues. Trimming took off 1 base at V and 7 bases at J, with 20 bases between the two ends. Here the CDR3 DNA reads TGCAGCGTTGAAGTAGCTCCAGGCGACCGAGGGCAGCCCCAGCATTTT. Protein sequence: CSVEVAPGDRGQPQHF.